What follows describes a single T cell receptor beta chain. Antigen: not known. These data come from a study of beta chain features in type 1 diabetes. Study information: All samples combined gave roughly 100 million sorted cells for examination.

A CD45RO/CCR7/CD25/CD127/CD95/CD27 panel sorted naive, central memory, regulatory and stem cell-like memory CD4+ cells. Trimming cost V 3 bases and J 2 bases, with 11 bases left between them. The germline V gene encodes CDR1 SGHAT and CDR2 FQDESV (reference sequence). The CDR3 contains 16 residues. Sequenced material consisted of expressed TCRB transcripts (all of the isolated RNA was reverse transcribed). Profiling relied on immunoSEQ multiplex PCR, and the TCRdb table lists in-frame clones only, not all of them. This table has just over 600,000 clones, roughly 15% appearing once. General observations from the study: For Type 1 diabetes patients, all four CD4+ subsets carried TCRB CDR3s that were moderately but significantly shorter.

The clonotype comes from a man aged 18-30 years in good health. The J gene is TRBJ2-6, the V gene TRBV11-1; tentative D call: TRBD2 (5 bases). The sequencing input was naive CD4+ T cells from blood. The CDR3: CASSFRAGTGANVLTF. The CDR3 nucleotides read TGTGCCAGCAGCTTCCGGGCGGGCACTGGGGCCAACGTCCTGACTTTC. Full variable domain (remainder filled in from reference TRBV11-1 and TRBJ2-6): EAEVAQSPRYKITEKSQAVAFWCDPISGHATLYWYRQILGQGPELLVQFQDESVVDDSQLPKDRFSAERLKGVDSTLKIQPAELGDSAMYLCASSFRAGTGANVLTFGAGSRLTVL.